This TCR beta chain was recorded in a study of blood T cell repertoires in COVID-19 (dated by TCRdb to between 2020 and 2021). Notes on the research overall: The collaborator samples originated in the United States, Italy and Spain and spanned the acute and convalescent phases of COVID-19. The prospective study material was composed of cDNA or gDNA derived from T cells, B-cell-depleted T cells, or PBMCs. Subjects who had been exposed to COVID-19, were actively infected with it, or had recovered from it provided the deeply sampled blood TCRbeta repertoires that made up the dataset. The repertoires were released in a freely available public database meant as a resource for research on the immune response to SARS-CoV-2. Samples were obtained from the ongoing ImmuneRACE study (first 160 participants) and from over 1,000 subjects provided by 6 global collaborators. A de-identified subject ID, COVID-19 status, age in years and sex were almost always included in the sample metadata. Where available, HLA class I and class II types were taken from metadata supplied by the sample provider and were not determined by assay-based typing.

The paper's findings and limits, for the study overall: The quantity of clinical and demographic metadata differed by source and by participant and was supplied without curation.

The collaborating institutions used their own protocols to collect whole blood in K2EDTA tubes. Collaborator samples were shipped for TCRbeta analysis as frozen whole blood, isolated PBMCs, or DNA extracted from either sample type. For this clone: Its antigen target is currently unknown. The sample holds no much larger clone one base away, and base qualities are not on file.

The immunoSEQ Assay, a bias-controlled multiplex PCR, was used to amplify TCRbeta CDR3 regions from genomic DNA. Concerning the study's data processing: The number of nucleated cells in each sample was estimated from the amplification of reference gene primers within the assay. Sequence reads were collapsed and filtered to measure the absolute abundance of every unique TCRbeta CDR3 rearrangement. For each sample, productive Simpson clonality was calculated as the square root of Simpson's diversity index across productive rearrangements. Sourced from immuneACCESS, this table was stored by TCRdb with only in-frame sequences that have V and J called. A share of the clones is absent; for the studies checked, an unresolved V gene accounts for under half, and the remainder has no known explanation. V, J and clone size were drawn from that table, and D and trimming were deduced from the DNA. The sample includes 410,000 or so clones, with 86% observed a single time. Clones ranked in the top ten supply more than 1.4% of the sample.

The CDR3 runs 15 residues from the cysteine to the phenylalanine. Only the CDR3 DNA is retained, 45 bases long and in frame from the first base. The germline V gene encodes CDR1 SNHLY and CDR2 FYNNEI. V loses 0 bases at its end and J loses 0 bases; junction bases beyond the gene matches: 0. This TCR was recovered from a woman aged 25 to 39 with active or convalescent COVID-19. The receptor chain draws on TRBV2 and TRBJ1-1; a stretch of 8 junction bases matches TRBD1. The sample was peripheral blood. The DNA is as follows: TGTGCCAGCAGTGAAGCGGGACAGGTGAACACTGAAGCTTTCTTT. This is translated as CASSEAGQVNTEAFF.